The 3 T cell receptor beta chains below were found in one sample sequenced in a study of neurological immune-mediated disorders. TCRdb re-called the 5' RACE reads with MiXCR, one entry per CDR3 protein. The sample holds more than 75,000 distinct CDR3 sequences, about 9.3% seen once. Material for sequencing was PBMCs. The source is a middle-aged man in good health.

The J gene is TRBJ2-7, the V gene TRBV19; D is uncertain. With 2 bases removed from V and 2 bases from J, the gap between germline ends came to 19 bases. The CDR3 contains 17 residues. Germline V gene data show CDR1 as LNHDA and CDR2 as SQIVND (reference sequence). CDR3 protein: CASSIRLWQDHPYEQYF. CDR3 DNA: TGTGCCAGTAGTATAAGGTTATGGCAGGATCACCCCTACGAGCAGTACTTC.

The rearrangement joins TRBV7-9 to TRBJ2-7; 10 bases align to TRBD1. J lost 2 bases, V lost 9 bases, and 4 bases had no gene match. From germline, CDR1 is SEHNR and CDR2 FQNEAQ (reference sequence). This CDR3 is built from 13 residues. As DNA, the CDR3 is TGTGCCAGACTGACAGGGGGCCCCTACGAGCAGTACTTC. Translation gives CARLTGGPYEQYF.

In this sample, this clonotype turned up many times. The rearrangement uses TRBV6-1 and TRBJ2-5; D is unresolved. The CDR3 is 14 amino acids. The V gene's germline CDR1 is MNHNS and CDR2 SASEGT. V was pared by 1 base and J by 6 bases, with 12 bases between. The CDR3 spells CASSEGGGPQTQYF. In nucleotides, the CDR3 is TGTGCCAGCAGTGAAGGAGGTGGTCCGCAGACCCAGTACTTC.